Listed below are T cell receptor beta chains from one sample, sequenced in a study of shared clonotypes between healthy human individuals. TCRdb's copy holds only in-frame clones and misses some; the assay was immunoSEQ multiplex PCR. The sample includes about 2 million clones, approximately 94% of them seen just once. Sequenced material: naive CD8+ T cells sorted from blood. The origin of the receptors is a man between 18 and 29 years old in good health. The CDR3 runs from the conserved cysteine through the conserved F or W. A D gene is named only where the DNA matches it firmly. Size tells how often a clone was seen (once, few, many) or the class of an expanded clone, and some rows leave it out.

J: TRBJ1-4; size: NA; D: NA; V: TRBV2; DNA: TGTGCCAGCAGCGGAGTCAGAGGCTCCATTGCAACTAATGAAAAACTGTTTTTT; CDR3: CASSGVRGSIATNEKLFF
J: TRBJ2-3; size: NA; D: NA; V: TRBV2; DNA: TGTGCCAGCACCGAGGTCCCCACAGATACGCAGTATTTT; CDR3: CASTEVPTDTQYF
J: TRBJ1-2; size: NA; D: NA; V: TRBV11-2; DNA: TGTGCCAGCAGCTTAGAACCGGGGGCAGGGGGCTACACCTTC; CDR3: CASSLEPGAGGYTF
J: TRBJ1-1; size: once; D: NA; V: TRBV5-6; DNA: TGTGCCAGCAGCTTGGCCGGGGGGCACACTGAAGCTTTCTTT; CDR3: CASSLAGGHTEAFF
J: TRBJ2-7; size: NA; D: NA; V: TRBV2; DNA: TGTGCCAGCAGTCCTTTGGAGGGGGAATACGAGCAGTACTTC; CDR3: CASSPLEGEYEQYF
J: TRBJ1-1; size: NA; D: NA; V: TRBV27; DNA: TGTGCCAGCAGTCTCTACTTGAGGACTGAAGCTTTCTTT; CDR3: CASSLYLRTEAFF
J: TRBJ2-7; size: NA; D: NA; V: TRBV27; DNA: TGTGCCAGCAGTCTCGGACGGACCTACGAGCAGTACTTC; CDR3: CASSLGRTYEQYF
J: TRBJ1-2; size: NA; D: TRBD1; V: TRBV9; DNA: TGTGCCGGCCCTATCCGGGACAGGGGGCGCCCCGCTTACTATGGCTACACCTTC; CDR3: CAGPIRDRGRPAYYGYTF
J: TRBJ2-5; size: NA; D: NA; V: TRBV27; DNA: TGTGCCAGCAGTTTATACGCTGGGGAGACCCAGTACTTC; CDR3: CASSLYAGETQYF
J: TRBJ2-7; size: few; D: TRBD1; V: TRBV5-1; DNA: TGCGCCAGCAGCTTGAGGCAGGGGGCCTACGAGCAGTACTTC; CDR3: CASSLRQGAYEQYF
J: TRBJ2-5; size: few; D: NA; V: TRBV7-9; DNA: TGTGCCAGCAGCTCGCAGGAGCAAGAGACCCAGTACTTC; CDR3: CASSSQEQETQYF
J: TRBJ2-7; size: once; D: TRBD1; V: TRBV28; DNA: TGTGCCAGCAGTTTACCCCCCCTCTACAGGGGAGAGGTCGAGCAGTACTTC; CDR3: CASSLPPLYRGEVEQYF
J: TRBJ2-7; size: NA; D: TRBD1; V: TRBV19; DNA: TGTGCCAGCGGACAGGGGGCCTCGGGTGAGCAGTACTTC; CDR3: CASGQGASGEQYF
J: TRBJ2-1; size: NA; D: TRBD1; V: TRBV6-5; DNA: TGTGCCAGCAGTTACTCACAGGGGGAGGCCTACAATGAGCAGTTCTTC; CDR3: CASSYSQGEAYNEQFF
J: TRBJ2-3; size: NA; D: NA; V: TRBV6-1; DNA: TGTGCCAGCAGTGTTCTCAAGGGGGGGTACACAGATACGCAGTATTTT; CDR3: CASSVLKGGYTDTQYF
J: TRBJ2-5; size: NA; D: NA; V: TRBV7-9; DNA: TGTGCCAGCAGCCCGGACGCGGGGTGGGCGCAAGAGACCCAGTACTTC; CDR3: CASSPDAGWAQETQYF
J: TRBJ2-7; size: NA; D: TRBD2; V: TRBV4-1; DNA: TGCGCCAGCAGCCATGCGGGAGATAAAGACGAGCAGTACTTC; CDR3: CASSHAGDKDEQYF
J: TRBJ1-1; size: NA; D: TRBD1; V: TRBV13; DNA: TGTGCCAGCAGCTTCGGTCAGGGGGCGTTTGAAGCTTTCTTT; CDR3: CASSFGQGAFEAFF